In this sample, the clone carrying this TCR delta chain is large. Its antigen is not known. The data were taken from a study of delta chains in infants with herpesvirus infections. Study overall: A Ugandan infant cohort was followed from birth for primary CMV. Infants infected with CMV after birth were searched for public fetal Vdelta1/Vgamma8 clonotype. Whole-study results and caveats: Caveat: small sample size and no race- or environment-matched controls.

Reverse transcription of PBMC RNA used primers specific for the gamma and delta chains. TCRdb applied CATT to the RT-PCR reads for clone calling. Found here are about 880 delta-chain clones, under 45% of them singletons; the top ten hold roughly 8.7%. This CDR3 region has 20 residues. With 1 base clipped from V and 4 bases from J, the junction kept 19 bases outside the gene matches. Per germline, CDR1 TSESDYY and CDR2 QEAYKQQN. The origin of this receptor is a human donor who was a Ugandan infant, either HIV-exposed or HIV-unexposed (not recorded which). The rearrangement joins TRAV38-2/DV8 to TRDJ1, with TRDD3 identical over 10 bases. The material was peripheral blood, obtained at time point 2 of longitudinal follow-up. Here the CDR3 DNA reads TGTGCTTATAGGAGCCCTTTCTTGATGTGGGGGATACCAAGTATCGATAAACTCATCTTT. Protein sequence: CAYRSPFLMWGIPSIDKLIF.